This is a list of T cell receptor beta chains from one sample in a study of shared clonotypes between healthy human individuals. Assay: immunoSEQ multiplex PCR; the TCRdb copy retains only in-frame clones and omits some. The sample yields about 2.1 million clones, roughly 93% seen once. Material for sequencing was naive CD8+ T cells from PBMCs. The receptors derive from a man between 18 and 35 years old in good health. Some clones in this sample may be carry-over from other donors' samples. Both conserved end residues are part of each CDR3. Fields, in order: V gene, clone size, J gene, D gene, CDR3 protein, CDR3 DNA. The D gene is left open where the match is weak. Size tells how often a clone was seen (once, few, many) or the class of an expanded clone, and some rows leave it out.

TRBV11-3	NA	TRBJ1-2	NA	CASGPDGTRADGGIGYTF	TGTGCCAGCGGACCGGATGGGACAAGGGCAGACGGTGGTATTGGCTACACCTTC
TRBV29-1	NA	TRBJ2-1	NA	CSVVGDNEQFF	TGCAGCGTTGTGGGGGACAATGAGCAGTTCTTC
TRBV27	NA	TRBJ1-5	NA	CASRTHRDQPQHF	TGTGCCAGCAGGACCCACAGGGATCAGCCCCAGCATTTT
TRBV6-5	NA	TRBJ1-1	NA	CASSYREGRREAFF	TGTGCCAGCAGTTACCGGGAGGGCCGGCGGGAAGCTTTCTTT
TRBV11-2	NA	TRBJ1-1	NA	CASVWGGGWVATEAFF	TGTGCCAGCGTTTGGGGTGGGGGTTGGGTAGCCACTGAAGCTTTCTTT
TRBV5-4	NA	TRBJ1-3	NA	CASSTGPSYTSGNTIYF	TGTGCCAGCAGCACAGGCCCCAGTTATACCTCTGGAAACACCATATATTTT
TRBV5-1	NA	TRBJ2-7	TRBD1	CASSVRQGWDEQYF	TGCGCCAGCAGCGTCCGACAGGGATGGGACGAGCAGTACTTC
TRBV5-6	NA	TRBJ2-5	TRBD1	CASSYRTGTETQYF	TGTGCCAGCAGCTATAGGACAGGGACAGAGACCCAGTACTTC
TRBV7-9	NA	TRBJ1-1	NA	CASSLVKGLGTEAFF	TGTGCCAGCAGCTTAGTTAAGGGACTGGGCACTGAAGCTTTCTTT
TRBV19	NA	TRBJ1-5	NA	CASSIIYGEGGQPQHF	TGTGCCAGTAGTATCATATATGGGGAGGGAGGACAGCCCCAGCATTTT
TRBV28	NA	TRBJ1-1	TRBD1	CASSLNRGGTEAFF	TGTGCCAGCAGTTTAAACAGGGGAGGAACTGAAGCTTTCTTT
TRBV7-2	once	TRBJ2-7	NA	CASSLGSTYEQYF	TGTGCCAGCAGCTTAGGCAGTACCTACGAGCAGTACTTC
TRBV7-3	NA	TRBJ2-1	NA	CASSLGRGQRPNNEQFF	TGTGCCAGCAGCTTAGGTAGGGGCCAGCGCCCGAACAATGAGCAGTTCTTC
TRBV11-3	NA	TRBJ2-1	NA	CASSLGGRQNEQFF	TGTGCCAGCAGCTTAGGCGGTAGGCAGAATGAGCAGTTCTTC
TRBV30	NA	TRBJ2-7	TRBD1	CAWSRGTGYEQYF	TGTGCCTGGAGTCGGGGGACAGGCTACGAGCAGTACTTC
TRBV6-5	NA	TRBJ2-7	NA	CASRGTYEQYF	TGTGCCAGCAGAGGTACCTACGAGCAGTACTTC
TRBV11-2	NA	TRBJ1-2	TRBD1	CASRGRTGDYGYTF	TGTGCCAGCAGGGGAAGGACAGGGGACTATGGCTACACCTTC
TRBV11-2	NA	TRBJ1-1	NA	CASAGGRGNTEAFF	TGTGCCAGCGCAGGTGGCAGGGGGAACACTGAAGCTTTCTTT
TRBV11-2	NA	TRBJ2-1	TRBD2	CASSQRLAGGHEQFF	TGTGCCAGCAGCCAGCGACTAGCGGGAGGCCATGAGCAGTTCTTC
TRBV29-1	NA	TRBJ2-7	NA	CSVEIRGRGRYEQYF	TGCAGCGTTGAAATCCGAGGCAGGGGACGCTACGAGCAGTACTTC
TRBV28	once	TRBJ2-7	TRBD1	CASSFFHGQGVEQYF	TGTGCCAGCAGTTTCTTCCATGGACAGGGAGTCGAGCAGTACTTC
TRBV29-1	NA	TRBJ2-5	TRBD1	CSVAGTGTETQYF	TGCAGCGTTGCCGGGACAGGGACCGAGACCCAGTACTTC
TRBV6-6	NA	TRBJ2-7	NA	CASSYSSSGSYEQYF	TGTGCCAGCAGTTACTCGTCATCGGGCTCCTACGAGCAGTACTTC
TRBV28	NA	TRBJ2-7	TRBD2	CASFRTSGYEQYF	TGTGCCAGTTTCCGGACTAGCGGATACGAGCAGTACTTC
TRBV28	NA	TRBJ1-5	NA	CASSSTMADETNQPQHF	TGTGCCAGCAGTTCCACAATGGCGGATGAAACCAATCAGCCCCAGCATTTT
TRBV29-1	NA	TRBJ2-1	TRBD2	CSVEDLTSGRGLFEQFF	TGCAGCGTTGAAGATCTGACTAGCGGGAGAGGGCTTTTCGAGCAGTTCTTC
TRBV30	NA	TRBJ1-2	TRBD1	CAWKTGTGYTF	TGTGCCTGGAAGACAGGGACCGGCTACACCTTC
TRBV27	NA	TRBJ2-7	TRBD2	CASSLSRDYPSYEQYF	TGTGCCAGCAGTTTATCGCGGGACTACCCCTCCTACGAGCAGTACTTC
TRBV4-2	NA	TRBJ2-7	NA	CASSQDSLAPDEQYF	TGTGCCAGCAGCCAAGATTCCCTAGCGCCAGACGAGCAGTACTTC
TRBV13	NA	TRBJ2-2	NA	CASSRTYTGELFF	TGTGCCAGCAGCCGGACCTACACCGGGGAGCTGTTTTTT
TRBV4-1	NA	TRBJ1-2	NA	CASSGLGEDYGYTF	TGCGCCAGCAGCGGTTTGGGCGAAGACTATGGCTACACCTTC